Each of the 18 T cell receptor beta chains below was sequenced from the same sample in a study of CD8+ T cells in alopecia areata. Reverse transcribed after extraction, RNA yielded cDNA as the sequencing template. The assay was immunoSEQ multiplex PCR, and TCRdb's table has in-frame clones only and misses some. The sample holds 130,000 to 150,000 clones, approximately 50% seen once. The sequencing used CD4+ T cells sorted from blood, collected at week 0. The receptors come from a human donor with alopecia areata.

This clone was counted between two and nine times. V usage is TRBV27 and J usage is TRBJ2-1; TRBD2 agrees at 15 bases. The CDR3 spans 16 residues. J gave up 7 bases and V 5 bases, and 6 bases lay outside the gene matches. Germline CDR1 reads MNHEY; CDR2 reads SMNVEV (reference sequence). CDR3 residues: CASSDTGTSGRNEQFF. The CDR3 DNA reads TGTGCCAGCAGTGATACCGGGACTAGCGGGAGGAATGAGCAGTTCTTC.

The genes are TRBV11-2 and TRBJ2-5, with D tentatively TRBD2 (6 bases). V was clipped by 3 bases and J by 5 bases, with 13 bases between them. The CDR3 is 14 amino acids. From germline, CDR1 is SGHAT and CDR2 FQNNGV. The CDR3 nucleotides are TGTGCCAGCAGCTTCAGCGGGCTCGCGGAGACCCAGTACTTC. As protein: CASSFSGLAETQYF.

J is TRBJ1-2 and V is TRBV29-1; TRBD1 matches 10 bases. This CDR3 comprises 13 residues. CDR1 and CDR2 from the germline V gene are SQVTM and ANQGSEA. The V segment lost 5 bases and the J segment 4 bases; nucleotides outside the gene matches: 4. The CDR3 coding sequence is TGCAGCGTTCTAGGGACAGGGGCCTATGGCTACACCTTC. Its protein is CSVLGTGAYGYTF.

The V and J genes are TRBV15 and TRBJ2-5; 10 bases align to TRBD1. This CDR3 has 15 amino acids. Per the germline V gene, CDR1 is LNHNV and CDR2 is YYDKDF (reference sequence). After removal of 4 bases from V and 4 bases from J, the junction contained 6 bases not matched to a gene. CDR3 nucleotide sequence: TGTGCCACCAGCACCCTGGACAGGGGGTCAGAGACCCAGTACTTC. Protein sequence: CATSTLDRGSETQYF.

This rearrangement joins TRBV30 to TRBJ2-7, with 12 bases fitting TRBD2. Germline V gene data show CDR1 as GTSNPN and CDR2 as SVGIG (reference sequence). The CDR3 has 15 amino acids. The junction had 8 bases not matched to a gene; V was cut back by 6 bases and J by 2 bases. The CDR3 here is CACSHLAGGPYEQYF. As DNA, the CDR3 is TGTGCCTGCTCCCACCTAGCGGGAGGGCCCTACGAGCAGTACTTC.

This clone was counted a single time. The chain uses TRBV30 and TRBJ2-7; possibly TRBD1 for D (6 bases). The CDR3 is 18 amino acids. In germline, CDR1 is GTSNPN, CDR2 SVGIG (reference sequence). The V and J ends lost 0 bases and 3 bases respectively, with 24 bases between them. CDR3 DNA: TGTGCCTGGAGTGTACTAGACTTCTACGTCAGGGGCGACTACGAGCAGTACTTC. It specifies CAWSVLDFYVRGDYEQYF.

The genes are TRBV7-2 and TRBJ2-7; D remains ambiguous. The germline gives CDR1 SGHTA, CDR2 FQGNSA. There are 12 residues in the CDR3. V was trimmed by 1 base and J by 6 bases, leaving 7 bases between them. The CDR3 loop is CASSLDWAEQYF. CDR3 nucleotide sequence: TGTGCCAGCAGCTTAGATTGGGCCGAGCAGTACTTC.

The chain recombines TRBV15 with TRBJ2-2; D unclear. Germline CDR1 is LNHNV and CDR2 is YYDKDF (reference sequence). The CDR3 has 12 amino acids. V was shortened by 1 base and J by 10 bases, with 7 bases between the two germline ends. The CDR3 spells CATSRGTQELFF. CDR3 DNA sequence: TGTGCCACCAGCAGAGGGACGCAGGAGCTGTTTTTT. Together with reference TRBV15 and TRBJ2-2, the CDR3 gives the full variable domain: DAMVIQNPRYQVTQFGKPVTLSCSQTLNHNVMYWYQQKSSQAPKLLFHYYDKDFNNEADTPDNFQSRRPNTSFCFLDIRSPGLGDTAMYLCATSRGTQELFFGEGSRLTVL.

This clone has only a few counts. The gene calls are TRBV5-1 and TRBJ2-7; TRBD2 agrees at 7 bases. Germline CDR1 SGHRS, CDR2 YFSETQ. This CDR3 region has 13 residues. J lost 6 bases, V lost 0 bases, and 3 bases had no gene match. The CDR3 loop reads CASSLVGRTEQYF. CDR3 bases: TGCGCCAGCAGCTTGGTCGGGAGGACCGAGCAGTACTTC.

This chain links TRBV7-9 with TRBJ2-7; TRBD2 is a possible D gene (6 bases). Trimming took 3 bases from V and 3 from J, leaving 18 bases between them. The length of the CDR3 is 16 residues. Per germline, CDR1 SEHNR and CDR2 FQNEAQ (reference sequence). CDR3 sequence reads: CASSLVARAGIYEQYF. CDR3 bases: TGTGCCAGCAGCTTGGTGGCTCGAGCGGGTATCTACGAGCAGTACTTC.

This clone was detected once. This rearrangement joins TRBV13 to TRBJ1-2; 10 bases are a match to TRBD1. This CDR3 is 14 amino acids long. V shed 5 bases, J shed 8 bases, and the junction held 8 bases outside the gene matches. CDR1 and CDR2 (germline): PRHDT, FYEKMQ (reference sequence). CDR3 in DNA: TGTGCCAGCAGCACCCGGGACAGGGGATACGGCTACACCTTC. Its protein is CASSTRDRGYGYTF.

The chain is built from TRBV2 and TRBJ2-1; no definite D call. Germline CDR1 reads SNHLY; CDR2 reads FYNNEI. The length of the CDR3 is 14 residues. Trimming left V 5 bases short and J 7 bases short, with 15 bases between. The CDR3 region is CASSFLDVANEQFF. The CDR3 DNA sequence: TGTGCCAGCAGTTTCCTGGATGTGGCGAATGAGCAGTTCTTC.

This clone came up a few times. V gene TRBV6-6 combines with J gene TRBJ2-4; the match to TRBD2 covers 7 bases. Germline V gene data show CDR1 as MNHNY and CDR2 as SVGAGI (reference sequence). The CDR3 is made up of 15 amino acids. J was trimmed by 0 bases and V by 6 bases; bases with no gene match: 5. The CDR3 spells CASRISGIAKNIQYF. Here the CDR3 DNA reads TGTGCCAGCAGAATCAGCGGGATAGCCAAAAACATTCAGTACTTC.

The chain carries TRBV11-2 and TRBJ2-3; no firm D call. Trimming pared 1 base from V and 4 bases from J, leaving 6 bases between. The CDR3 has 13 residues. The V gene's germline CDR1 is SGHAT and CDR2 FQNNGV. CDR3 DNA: TGTGCCAGCAGCTTAGTCAATCCAGATACGCAGTATTTT. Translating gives CASSLVNPDTQYF.

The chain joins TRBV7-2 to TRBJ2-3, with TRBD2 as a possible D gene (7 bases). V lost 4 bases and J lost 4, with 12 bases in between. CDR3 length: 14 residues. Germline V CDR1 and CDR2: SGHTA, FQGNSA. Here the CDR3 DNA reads TGTGCCAGCAGCTCCGAGGGGGGGGCAGATACGCAGTATTTT. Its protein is CASSSEGGADTQYF.

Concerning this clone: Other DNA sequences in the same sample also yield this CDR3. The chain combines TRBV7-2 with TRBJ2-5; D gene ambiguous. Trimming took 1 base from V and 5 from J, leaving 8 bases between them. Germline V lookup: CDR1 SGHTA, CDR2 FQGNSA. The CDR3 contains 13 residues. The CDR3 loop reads CASSLGGPETQYF. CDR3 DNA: TGTGCCAGCAGCTTAGGAGGACCCGAGACCCAGTACTTC.

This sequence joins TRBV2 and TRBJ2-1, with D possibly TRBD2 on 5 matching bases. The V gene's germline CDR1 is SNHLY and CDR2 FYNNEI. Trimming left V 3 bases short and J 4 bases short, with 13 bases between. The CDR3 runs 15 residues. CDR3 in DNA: TGTGCCAGCAGTGAGTCAAGCGGCCTTTACAATGAGCAGTTCTTC. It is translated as CASSESSGLYNEQFF.

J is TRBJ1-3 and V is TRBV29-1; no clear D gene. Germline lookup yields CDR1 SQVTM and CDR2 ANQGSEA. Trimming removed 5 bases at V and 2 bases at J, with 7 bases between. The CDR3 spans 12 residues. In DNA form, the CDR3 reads TGCAGCGTTACAGTTACTGGAAACACCATATATTTT. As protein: CSVTVTGNTIYF.